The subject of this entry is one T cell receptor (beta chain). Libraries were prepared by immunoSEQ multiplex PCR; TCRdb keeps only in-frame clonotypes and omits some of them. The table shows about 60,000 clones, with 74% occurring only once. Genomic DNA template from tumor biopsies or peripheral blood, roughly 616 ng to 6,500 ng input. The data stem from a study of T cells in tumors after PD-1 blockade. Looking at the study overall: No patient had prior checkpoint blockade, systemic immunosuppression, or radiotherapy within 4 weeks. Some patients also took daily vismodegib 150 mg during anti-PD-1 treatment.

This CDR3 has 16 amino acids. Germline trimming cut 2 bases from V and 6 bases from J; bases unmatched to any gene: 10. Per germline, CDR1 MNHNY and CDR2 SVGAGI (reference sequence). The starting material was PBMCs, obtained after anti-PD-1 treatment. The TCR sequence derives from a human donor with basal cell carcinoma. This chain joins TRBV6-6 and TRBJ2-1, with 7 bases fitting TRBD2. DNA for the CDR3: TGTGCCAGCAGTTACCCTAAGTCCGGCGGGAGCAATGAGCAGTTCTTC. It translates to CASSYPKSGGSNEQFF.